These 14 T cell receptor beta chains were all obtained from the same sample, sequenced in a study of blood T cell repertoires in COVID-19 (dated by TCRdb to about 2020). Library generation was performed with the immunoSEQ multiplex PCR assay. Held by TCRdb, this immuneACCESS table contains in-frame sequences only and omits some clones. Under half of the omission traces to an unresolved V gene where checked; the cause of the rest is unknown. In all, the sample holds about 110,000 clones, and about nine tenths of those were seen once. Over 2% of the sample is taken by the ten largest. The specimen sequenced was peripheral blood. The receptors were gathered from a human donor in a cohort sampled during active COVID-19.

The rearrangement links TRBV7-9 to TRBJ1-1; TRBD1 agrees at 9 bases. The CDR3 runs 15 residues. The junction had 10 bases not matched to a gene; V was cut back by 6 bases and J by 5 bases. Germline assignment: CDR1 SEHNR and CDR2 FQNEAQ (reference sequence). In DNA, the CDR3 is TGTGCCAGCAGACCCAAGACAGGGACAGGGACTGAAGCTTTCTTT. Residues: CASRPKTGTGTEAFF.

The chain carries TRBV7-8 and TRBJ1-2, with D hard to call. The V end lost 5 bases, the J end lost 6 bases, and 10 bases lay between the germline ends. CDR3 length equals 12 residues. CDR1 is SGHVS and CDR2 is FQNEAQ in the germline V gene. CDR3 loop: CASSRRPDGYTF. CDR3 in DNA: TGTGCCAGCAGCCGGCGCCCGGATGGCTACACCTTC.

The chain links TRBV4-2 to TRBJ2-1, with TRBD2 identical over 13 bases. The length of the CDR3 is 15 residues. The V gene end was trimmed by 5 bases and the J gene end by 5 bases; junction bases not matched to a gene: 3. Germline V CDR1 and CDR2: LGHNA, YNFKEQ. The CDR3 DNA reads as TGTGCCAGCAGCACGGGACTAGCGGGAAACAATGAGCAGTTCTTC. Protein product: CASSTGLAGNNEQFF.

CDR3 sequence: CAWNREGSVQRRVNEQFF. The CDR3 nucleotides are TGTGCCTGGAATCGAGAAGGCTCGGTGCAAAGGAGAGTCAATGAGCAGTTCTTC. The rearrangement links TRBV30 to TRBJ2-1; D unclear. Germline CDR1 reads GTSNPN; CDR2 reads SVGIG (reference sequence). This CDR3 spans 18 amino acids. V was shortened by 4 bases and J by 6 bases, with 28 bases between the two germline ends.

The chain carries TRBV5-1 and TRBJ2-2; 13 nucleotides align to TRBD2. Germline V CDR1 and CDR2: SGHRS, YFSETQ. The ends lost 3 bases at V and 8 bases at J; junction bases unmatched: 7. The CDR3 contains 16 residues. CDR3 protein: CASSYGLAGEGGELFF. The CDR3 DNA sequence: TGCGCCAGCAGCTACGGACTAGCGGGAGAAGGGGGGGAGCTGTTTTTT.

The rearrangement uses TRBV25-1 and TRBJ2-7; no clear D. This CDR3 comprises 11 residues. Germline CDR1 reads MGHDK; CDR2 reads SYGVNS. V lost 10 bases, J lost 6 bases, and 13 bases lay in between. The CDR3 sequence: CATQEAAEQYF. The DNA of the CDR3 is TGTGCCACCCAAGAGGCCGCCGAGCAGTACTTC.

Note on this clone: The sample carries other DNA sequences with the same CDR3. CDR3 sequence: CASSYSDRGTEAFF. CDR3 nucleotides: TGTGCCAGCAGTTACTCGGACAGGGGCACTGAAGCTTTCTTT. The J gene is TRBJ1-1, the V gene TRBV6-5; 9 bases fit TRBD1. In germline, CDR1 is MNHEY, CDR2 SVGAGI. This CDR3 region has 14 residues. V shed 0 bases and J 4 bases; nucleotides not matched to a gene: 0.

The rearrangement joins TRBV18 to TRBJ2-2; tentatively, D is TRBD1 (6 bases). The V end lost 3 bases, the J end lost 2 bases, and 13 bases lay between the germline ends. Germline loops: CDR1 KGHSH, CDR2 LQKENI. This CDR3 is 16 amino acids long. As DNA, the CDR3 is TGTGCCAGCTCACCCCGGCAGGGGCTCAACACCGGGGAGCTGTTTTTT. Protein product: CASSPRQGLNTGELFF.

In this sample, this clone turned up once. V is TRBV18 and J is TRBJ1-4, with 8 bases lining up with TRBD1. Germline trimming cut 4 bases from V and 0 bases from J; bases unmatched to any gene: 19. Per germline, CDR1 KGHSH and CDR2 LQKENI. CDR3 length: 21 amino acids. CDR3: CASSLQRGTGPQRSTNEKLFF. CDR3 nucleotides: TGTGCCAGCTCACTGCAGAGGGGGACAGGCCCCCAAAGGTCAACTAATGAAAAACTGTTTTTT. Variable domain in full (rest from reference TRBV18 and TRBJ1-4): NAGVMQNPRHLVRRRGQEARLRCSPMKGHSHVYWYRQLPEEGLKFMVYLQKENIIDESGMPKERFSAEFPKEGPSILRIQQVVRGDSAAYFCASSLQRGTGPQRSTNEKLFFGSGTQLSVL.

This chain connects TRBV5-1 to TRBJ2-3, with 15 nucleotides matching TRBD2. This CDR3 has 16 amino acids. CDR1 is SGHRS, CDR2 YFSETQ, per germline. Unmatched junction bases numbered 3, after V lost 7 bases and J lost 0 bases. This chain's CDR3 is CASGLAGGASTDTQYF. The CDR3 DNA reads as TGCGCCAGCGGACTAGCGGGAGGGGCTAGCACAGATACGCAGTATTTT.

This chain uses TRBV2 with TRBJ2-3; 11 bases align to TRBD2. In germline, CDR1 is SNHLY, CDR2 FYNNEI. Trimming took 6 bases from V and 1 from J; bases not matched to a gene: 15. This CDR3 has 19 amino acids. CDR3 sequence: CASRVQTSGGSKRTDTQYF. The CDR3 bases are TGTGCCAGCAGGGTTCAAACTAGCGGGGGCTCCAAACGCACAGATACGCAGTATTTT.

The CDR3 DNA reads TGTGCCAGCGGACGGGAAATCTACGAGCAGTACTTC. This translates into CASGREIYEQYF. The chain employs TRBV5-6 and TRBJ2-7; the D gene is possibly TRBD2 (5 bases). The CDR3 has 12 residues. Trimming took off 7 bases at V and 3 bases at J, with 11 bases between the two ends. Germline loops: CDR1 SGHDT, CDR2 YYEEEE.

V usage is TRBV5-1 and J usage is TRBJ1-3, with D tentatively TRBD1 (6 bases). Germline CDR1 and CDR2: SGHRS and YFSETQ. This CDR3 spans 15 amino acids. Between the trimmed V and J ends, which lost 7 bases and 0 bases, there was a span of 14 bases. The CDR3 nucleotides are TGCGCCAGCCGGCCCACAGGGATCTCTGGAAACACCATATATTTT. This gives the protein CASRPTGISGNTIYF. Together with reference TRBV5-1 and TRBJ1-3, the CDR3 gives the full variable domain: KAGVTQTPRYLIKTRGQQVTLSCSPISGHRSVSWYQQTPGQGLQFLFEYFSETQRNKGNFPGRFSGRQFSNSRSEMNVSTLELGDSALYLCASRPTGISGNTIYFGEGSWLTVV.

The gene calls are TRBV28 and TRBJ2-5; no clear D gene. V was pared by 3 bases and J by 4 bases, with 12 bases between. The CDR3 contains 14 residues. From germline, CDR1 is MDHEN and CDR2 SYDVKM. The CDR3 DNA is TGTGCCAGCAGTTTTGGTGTTGGCGGAGAGACCCAGTACTTC. This codes for CASSFGVGGETQYF.